This T cell receptor (beta chain) was captured by sequencing in a study of Ad26.COV2.S vaccination and SARS-CoV-2 variants. Study-level findings and limits: Responses of T cells in total may have been underestimated by the TCR breadth and depth analyses.

Germline V gene sequence: CDR1 SGHRS, CDR2 YFSETQ. CDR3 length equals 16 residues. Trimming removed 4 bases from V and 0 bases from J, with 14 bases in between. Treatment reported: about 20 received Ad26.COV2.S at low or high dose, single or two shots; several received placebo; per-sample allocation not given. The samples date from day 63 after the first vaccine or placebo injection. A Boston donor was an adult aged 18-55 years. The table came from immunoSEQ multiplex PCR; TCRdb's copy has only in-frame clones and leaves some out. This sample carries roughly 460,000 clones, roughly nine tenths of them seen once, and the ten largest clones take about 1.7%. Concerning this clone itself: Antigen unknown.

The specimen was peripheral blood, collected in a trial of Ad26.COV2.S vaccine versus placebo. V and J are TRBV5-1 and TRBJ2-1; no firm D call. The receptor was derived from a person between 18 and 65 years old who received the Ad26.COV2.S COVID-19 vaccine or a placebo. CDR3: CASSPRLGHSYNEQFF. CDR3 sequence (DNA): TGCGCCAGCAGCCCCCGGCTCGGGCACTCCTACAATGAGCAGTTCTTC.